This T cell receptor beta chain was obtained from a study of shared clonotypes between healthy human individuals. Libraries were prepared by immunoSEQ multiplex PCR; TCRdb keeps only in-frame clonotypes and omits some of them. The repertoire holds about 500,000 clones, with roughly 80% as singletons. The CDR3 loop spans 14 amino acids. The V gene end was trimmed by 5 bases and the J gene end by 9 bases; junction bases not matched to a gene: 8. The germline V gene encodes CDR1 LNHDA and CDR2 SQIVND (reference sequence). This chain uses TRBV19 with TRBJ2-7, with 12 nucleotides matching TRBD1. Material for sequencing was PBMCs. This TCR came from a woman aged 40-49 years in good health. Some clones in this sample may be carry-over from other donors' samples. The CDR3 DNA is TGTGCCAGTAGTGGGGGACAGGGGGCCGTCGGGCAGTACTTC. The encoded protein is CASSGGQGAVGQYF.